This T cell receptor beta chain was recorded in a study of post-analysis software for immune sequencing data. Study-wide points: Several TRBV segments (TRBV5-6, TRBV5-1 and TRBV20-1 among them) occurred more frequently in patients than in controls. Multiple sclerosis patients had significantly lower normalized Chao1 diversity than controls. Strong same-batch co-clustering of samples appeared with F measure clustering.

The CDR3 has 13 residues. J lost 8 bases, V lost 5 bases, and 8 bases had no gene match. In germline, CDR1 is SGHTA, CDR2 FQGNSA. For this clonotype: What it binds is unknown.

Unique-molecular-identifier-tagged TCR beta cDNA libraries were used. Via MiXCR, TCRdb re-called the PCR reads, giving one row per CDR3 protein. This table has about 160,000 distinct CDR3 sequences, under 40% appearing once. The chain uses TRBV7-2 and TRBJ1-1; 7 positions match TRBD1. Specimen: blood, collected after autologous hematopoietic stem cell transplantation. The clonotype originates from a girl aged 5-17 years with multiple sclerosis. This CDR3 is CASSQGQAREAFF. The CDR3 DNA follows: TGTGCCAGCAGCCAAGGACAGGCTCGGGAAGCTTTCTTT.